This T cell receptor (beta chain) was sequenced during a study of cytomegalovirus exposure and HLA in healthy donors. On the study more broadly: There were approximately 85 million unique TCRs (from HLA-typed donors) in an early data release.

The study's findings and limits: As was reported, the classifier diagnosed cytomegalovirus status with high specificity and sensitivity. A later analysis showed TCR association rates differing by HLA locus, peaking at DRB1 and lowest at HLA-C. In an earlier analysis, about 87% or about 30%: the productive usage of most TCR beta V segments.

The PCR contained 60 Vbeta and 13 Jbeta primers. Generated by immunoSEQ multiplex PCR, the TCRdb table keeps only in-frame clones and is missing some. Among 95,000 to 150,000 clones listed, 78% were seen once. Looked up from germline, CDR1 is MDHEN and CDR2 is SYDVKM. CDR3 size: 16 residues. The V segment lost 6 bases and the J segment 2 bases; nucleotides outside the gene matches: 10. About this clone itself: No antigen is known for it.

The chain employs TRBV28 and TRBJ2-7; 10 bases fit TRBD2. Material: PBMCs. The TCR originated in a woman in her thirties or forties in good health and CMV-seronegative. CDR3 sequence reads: CASSRTGLAETYEQYF. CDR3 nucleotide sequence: TGTGCCAGCAGCCGCACTGGACTAGCGGAGACCTACGAGCAGTACTTC. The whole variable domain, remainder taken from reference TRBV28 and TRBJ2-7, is DVKVTQSSRYLVKRTGEKVFLECVQDMDHENMFWYRQDPGLGLRLIYFSYDVKMKEKGDIPEGYSVSREKKERFSLILESASTNQTSMYLCASSRTGLAETYEQYFGPGTRLTVT.